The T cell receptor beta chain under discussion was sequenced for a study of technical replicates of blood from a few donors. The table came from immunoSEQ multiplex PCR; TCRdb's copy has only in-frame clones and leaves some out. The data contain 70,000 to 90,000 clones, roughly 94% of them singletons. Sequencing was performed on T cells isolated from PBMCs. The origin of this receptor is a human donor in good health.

The CDR3: CASRSTGLNTEAFF. DNA of the CDR3: TGCGCCAGCAGATCAACAGGGTTGAACACTGAAGCTTTCTTT. V is TRBV5-1 and J is TRBJ1-1; possible D gene TRBD1, 6 bases. The V gene lost 5 bases and the J gene lost 0 bases, with 11 bases spanning the gap. Germline lookup yields CDR1 SGHRS and CDR2 YFSETQ. This CDR3 is built from 14 residues.